This T cell receptor (beta chain) was captured in a study of T cells expressing NK-cell markers. Across the whole study: Source material for TCR beta repertoires consisted of sorted CD3+CD56+NKG2C+, CD3+CD56+NKG2C- and CD3+CD56-NKG2C+ T cells.

As concerns this clonotype: The antigen is undetermined.

The CDR3 length is 15 residues. Germline V CDR1 and CDR2: LGHNA, YSLEER. In generating TCR beta cDNA, 5'RACE template switching with UMIs was used. Using the 5' RACE reads, TCRdb records one entry per CDR3 protein without DNA. This listing includes 250,000 to 300,000 distinct CDR3 sequences. Study-wide points: Where several donors were concerned, these clonotypes also led the CD3+CD56-NKG2C+ fraction.

Sequenced material: blood T cells: a sorted CD56 or NKG2C T cell subset, CD4+ or CD8+ T cells, or bulk PBMC T cells (not recorded which). The receptor's source is a woman between 18 and 69 years old in good health. V and J are TRBV4-3 and TRBJ1-2. The CDR3: CASSQDRGGSGGYTF.